This T cell receptor (beta chain) stems from a study of identical twins. TCRdb processed the 5' RACE reads anew with MiXCR; each CDR3 protein has one entry. The sample includes some 240,000 distinct CDR3 sequences, about 10% of them seen just once. Germline V gives CDR1 MNHEY, CDR2 SVGEGT. J lost 7 bases, V lost 0 bases, and 5 bases had no gene match. There are 16 residues in the CDR3. The TCR sequence derives from a man aged 50-59 years in good health. Sequences were obtained from memory T cells sorted from blood. This rearrangement joins TRBV6-2 or TRBV6-3 to TRBJ2-1; 11 bases line up with TRBD1. CDR3 protein: CASSYSTDRGLNEQFF. In DNA form, the CDR3 reads TGTGCCAGCAGTTACTCGACGGACAGGGGGCTGAATGAGCAGTTCTTC.